The rows below give T cell receptor beta chains drawn from one sample of a study of immune heterogeneity within non-small cell lung tumors. MiXCR, applied by TCRdb to the multiplex PCR reads, yields one record per CDR3 protein. The sample carries tens of thousands of distinct CDR3 sequences, more than 25% recorded once. What was sequenced was lung tumor tissue. Receptors originate from a man in his forties with non-small cell lung cancer. CDR3s include the opening cysteine and the closing phenylalanine or tryptophan. A D gene is named only where the DNA matches it firmly. The size field is filled for only some rows; it gives once, few, many or a size class.

V gene: TRBV2; J gene: TRBJ2-5; clone size: -; D gene: -; CDR3 protein: CASSAHETQYF; CDR3 DNA: TGTGCCAGCAGTGCTCACGAGACCCAGTACTTC
V gene: TRBV5-1; J gene: TRBJ2-5; clone size: few; D gene: -; CDR3 protein: CASSPGIRAIWQETQYF; CDR3 DNA: TGCGCCAGCAGCCCCGGTATCCGGGCAATTTGGCAAGAGACCCAGTACTTC
V gene: TRBV6-5; J gene: TRBJ2-4; clone size: -; D gene: -; CDR3 protein: CASSYSARGRNIQYF; CDR3 DNA: TGTGCCAGCAGTTACTCGGCGAGGGGACGAAACATTCAGTACTTC
V gene: TRBV6-1; J gene: TRBJ2-7; clone size: medium-sized; D gene: -; CDR3 protein: CASKATVSYEQYF; CDR3 DNA: TGTGCCAGCAAGGCAACAGTGTCCTACGAGCAGTACTTC
V gene: TRBV19; J gene: TRBJ1-2; clone size: many; D gene: -; CDR3 protein: CASSPADMRGYTF; CDR3 DNA: TGTGCCAGTAGCCCGGCGGACATGCGGGGCTACACCTTC
V gene: TRBV20-1; J gene: TRBJ1-4; clone size: many; D gene: -; CDR3 protein: CSARILGRGGEKLFF; CDR3 DNA: TGCAGTGCTAGAATCCTGGGACGAGGTGGTGAAAAACTGTTTTTT
V gene: TRBV7-3; J gene: TRBJ2-1; clone size: many; D gene: -; CDR3 protein: CASSLVAGLYNEQFF; CDR3 DNA: TGTGCCAGCAGCTTAGTTGCGGGGTTATACAATGAGCAGTTCTTC
V gene: TRBV7-9; J gene: TRBJ2-1; clone size: -; D gene: TRBD2; CDR3 protein: CASSAPLASGGYNEQFF; CDR3 DNA: TGTGCCAGCAGCGCCCCCTTGGCCAGCGGGGGCTACAATGAGCAGTTCTTC
V gene: TRBV30; J gene: TRBJ1-1; clone size: -; D gene: -; CDR3 protein: CACSDTGQLDSEAFF; CDR3 DNA: TGCGCCTGCAGCGATACTGGACAGTTAGATTCTGAAGCTTTCTTT
V gene: TRBV19; J gene: TRBJ2-7; clone size: many; D gene: -; CDR3 protein: CASSIEGRGFDEQYF; CDR3 DNA: TGTGCCAGTAGTATTGAGGGCAGGGGATTCGACGAGCAGTACTTC
V gene: TRBV6-1; J gene: TRBJ2-2; clone size: few; D gene: TRBD1; CDR3 protein: CASRHYGTGDTGELFF; CDR3 DNA: TGTGCCAGCAGACACTACGGGACAGGGGACACCGGGGAGCTGTTTTTT